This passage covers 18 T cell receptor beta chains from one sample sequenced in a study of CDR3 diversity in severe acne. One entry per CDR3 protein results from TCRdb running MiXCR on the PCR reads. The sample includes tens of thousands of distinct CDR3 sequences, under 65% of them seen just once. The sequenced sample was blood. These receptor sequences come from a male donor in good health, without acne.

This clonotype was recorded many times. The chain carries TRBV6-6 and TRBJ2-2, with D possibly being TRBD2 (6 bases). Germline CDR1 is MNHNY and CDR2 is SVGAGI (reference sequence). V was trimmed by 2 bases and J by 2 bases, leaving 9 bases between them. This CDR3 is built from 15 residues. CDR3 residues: CASSYGRDNTGELFF. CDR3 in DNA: TGTGCCAGCAGTTACGGGCGGGACAACACCGGGGAGCTGTTTTTT.

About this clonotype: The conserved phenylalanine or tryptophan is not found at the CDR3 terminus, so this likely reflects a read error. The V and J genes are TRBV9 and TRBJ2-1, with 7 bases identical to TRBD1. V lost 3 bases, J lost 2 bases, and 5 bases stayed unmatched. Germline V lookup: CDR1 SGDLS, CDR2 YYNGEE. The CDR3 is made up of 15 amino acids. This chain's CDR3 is CASSADRDTYNEQFR. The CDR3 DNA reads TGTGCCAGCAGCGCCGACAGGGACACCTACAATGAGCAGTTCAGA.

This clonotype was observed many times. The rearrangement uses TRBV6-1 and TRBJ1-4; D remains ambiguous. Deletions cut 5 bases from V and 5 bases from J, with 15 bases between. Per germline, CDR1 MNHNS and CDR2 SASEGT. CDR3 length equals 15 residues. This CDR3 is CASSTFSGGNEKLFF. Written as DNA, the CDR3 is TGTGCCAGCAGTACCTTCTCGGGCGGCAATGAAAAACTGTTTTTT.

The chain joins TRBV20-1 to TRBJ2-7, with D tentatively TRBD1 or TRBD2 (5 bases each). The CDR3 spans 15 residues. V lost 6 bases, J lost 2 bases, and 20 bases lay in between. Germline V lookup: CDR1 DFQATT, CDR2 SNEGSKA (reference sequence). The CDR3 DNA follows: TGCAGTGCCCGAAGGGGTGGTAGCGCCACCTACGAGCAGTACTTC. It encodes CSARRGGSATYEQYF.

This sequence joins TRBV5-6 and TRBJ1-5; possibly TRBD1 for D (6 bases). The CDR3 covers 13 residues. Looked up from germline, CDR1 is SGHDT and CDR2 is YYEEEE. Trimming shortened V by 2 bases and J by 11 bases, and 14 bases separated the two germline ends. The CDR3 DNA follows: TGTGCCAGCAGCTTAGGAGGGGGAGAGACCCAGCATTTT. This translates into CASSLGGGETQHF.

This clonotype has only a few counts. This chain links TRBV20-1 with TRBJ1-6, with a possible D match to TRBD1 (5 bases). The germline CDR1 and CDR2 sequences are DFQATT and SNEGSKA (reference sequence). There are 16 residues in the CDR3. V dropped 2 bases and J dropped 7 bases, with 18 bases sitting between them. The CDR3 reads CSARSGAGGPNSPLHF. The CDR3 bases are TGCAGTGCTAGATCCGGCGCGGGGGGACCCAATTCACCCCTCCACTTT.

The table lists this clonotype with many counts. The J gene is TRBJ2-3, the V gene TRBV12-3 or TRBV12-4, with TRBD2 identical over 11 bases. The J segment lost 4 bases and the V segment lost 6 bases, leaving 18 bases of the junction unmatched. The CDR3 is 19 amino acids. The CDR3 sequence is CASSYPNSGRASLADTQYF. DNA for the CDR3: TGTGCCAGCAGCTACCCAAATAGCGGGAGGGCCAGTCTAGCAGATACGCAGTATTTT.

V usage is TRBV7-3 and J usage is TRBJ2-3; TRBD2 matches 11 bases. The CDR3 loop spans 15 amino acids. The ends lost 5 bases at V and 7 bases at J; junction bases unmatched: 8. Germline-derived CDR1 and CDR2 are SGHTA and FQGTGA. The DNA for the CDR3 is TGTGCCAGCAGCCCCGATAGCGGGGGGGCGAATACGCAGTATTTT. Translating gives CASSPDSGGANTQYF.

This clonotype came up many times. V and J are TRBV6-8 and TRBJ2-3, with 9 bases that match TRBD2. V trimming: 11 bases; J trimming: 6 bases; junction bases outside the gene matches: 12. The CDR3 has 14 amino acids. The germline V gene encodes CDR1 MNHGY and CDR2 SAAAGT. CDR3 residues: CAPLSRGRADTQYF. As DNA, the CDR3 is TGTGCCCCCTTATCCCGCGGGAGGGCCGATACGCAGTATTTT.

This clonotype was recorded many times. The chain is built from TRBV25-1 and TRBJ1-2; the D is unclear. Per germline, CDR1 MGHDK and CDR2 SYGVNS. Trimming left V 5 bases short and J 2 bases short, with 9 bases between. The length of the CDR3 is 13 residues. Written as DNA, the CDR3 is TGTGCCAGCAGTAATAACGCGAACTATGGCTACACCTTC. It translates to CASSNNANYGYTF.

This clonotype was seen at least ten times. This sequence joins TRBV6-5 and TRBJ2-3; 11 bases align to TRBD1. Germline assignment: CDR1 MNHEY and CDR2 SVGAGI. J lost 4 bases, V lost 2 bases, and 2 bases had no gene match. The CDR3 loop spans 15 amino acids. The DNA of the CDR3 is TGTGCCAGCAGTTACAGGACAGGGGGCGCAGATACGCAGTATTTT. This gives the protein CASSYRTGGADTQYF.

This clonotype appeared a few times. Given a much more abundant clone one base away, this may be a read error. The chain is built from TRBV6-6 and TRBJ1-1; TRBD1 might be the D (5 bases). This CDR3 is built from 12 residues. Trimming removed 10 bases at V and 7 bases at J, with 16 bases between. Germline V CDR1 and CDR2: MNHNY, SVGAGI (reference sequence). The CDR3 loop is CATSGGPVEAFF. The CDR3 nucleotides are TGTGCCACCTCGGGGGGTCCCGTTGAAGCTTTCTTT.

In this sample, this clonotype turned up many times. CDR3 bases: TGCAGTGCTACCGGGACTAGCAATGAGCAGTTCTTC. Translating it yields CSATGTSNEQFF. This chain uses TRBV20-1 with TRBJ2-1; TRBD2 matches 8 bases. The V gene's germline CDR1 is DFQATT and CDR2 SNEGSKA (reference sequence). Trimming removed 4 bases from V and 6 bases from J; junction bases left unmatched: 2. This CDR3 is 12 amino acids long.

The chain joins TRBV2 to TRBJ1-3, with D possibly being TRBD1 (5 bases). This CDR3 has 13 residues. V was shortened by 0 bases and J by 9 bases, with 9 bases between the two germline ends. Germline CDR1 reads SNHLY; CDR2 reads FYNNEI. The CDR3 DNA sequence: TGTGCCAGCAGTGAAGCGGGACGGGGCACCATATATTTT. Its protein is CASSEAGRGTIYF. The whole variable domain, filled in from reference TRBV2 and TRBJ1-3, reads EPEVTQTPSHQVTQMGQEVILRCVPISNHLYFYWYRQILGQKVEFLVSFYNNEISEKSEIFDDQFSVERPDGSNFTLKIRSTKLEDSAMYFCASSEAGRGTIYFGEGSWLTVV.

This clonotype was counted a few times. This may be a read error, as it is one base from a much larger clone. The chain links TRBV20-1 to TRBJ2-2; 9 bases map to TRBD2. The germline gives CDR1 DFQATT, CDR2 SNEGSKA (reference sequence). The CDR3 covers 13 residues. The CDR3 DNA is TGCGGTGCTAGCGGGATGACATCCGGGGAGCTGTTTTTT. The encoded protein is CGASGMTSGELFF.

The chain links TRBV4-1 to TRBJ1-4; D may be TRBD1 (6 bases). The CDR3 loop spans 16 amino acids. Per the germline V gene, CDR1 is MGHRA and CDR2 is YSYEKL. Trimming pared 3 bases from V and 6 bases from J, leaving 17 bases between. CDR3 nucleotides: TGCGCCAGCAGCCAGTTACTGGGGAGGGGGTATGAAAAACTGTTTTTT. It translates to CASSQLLGRGYEKLFF.

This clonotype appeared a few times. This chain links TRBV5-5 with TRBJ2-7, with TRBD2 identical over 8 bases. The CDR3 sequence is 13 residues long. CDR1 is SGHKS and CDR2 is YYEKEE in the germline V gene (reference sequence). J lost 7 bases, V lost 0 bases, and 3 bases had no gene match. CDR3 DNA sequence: TGTGCCAGCAGCTTGGGACTAGCGTCGGAGCAGTACTTC. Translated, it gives CASSLGLASEQYF.

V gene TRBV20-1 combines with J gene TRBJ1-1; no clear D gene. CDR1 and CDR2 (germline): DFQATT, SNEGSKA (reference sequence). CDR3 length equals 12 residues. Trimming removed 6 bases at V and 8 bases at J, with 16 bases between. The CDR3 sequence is CSAYPARAEAFF. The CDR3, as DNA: TGCAGTGCATACCCCGCAAGAGCAGAAGCTTTCTTT.